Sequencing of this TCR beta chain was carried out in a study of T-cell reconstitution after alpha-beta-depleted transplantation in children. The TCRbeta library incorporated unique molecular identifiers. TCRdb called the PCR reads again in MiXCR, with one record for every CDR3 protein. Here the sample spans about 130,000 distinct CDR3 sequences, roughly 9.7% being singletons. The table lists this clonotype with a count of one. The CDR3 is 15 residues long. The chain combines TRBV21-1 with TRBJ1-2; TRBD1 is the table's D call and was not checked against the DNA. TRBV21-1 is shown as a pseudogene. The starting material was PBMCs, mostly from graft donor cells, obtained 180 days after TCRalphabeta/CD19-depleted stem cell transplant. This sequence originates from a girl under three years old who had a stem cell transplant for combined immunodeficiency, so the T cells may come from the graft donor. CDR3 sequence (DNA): TGTGCCCCCAAGCAACGGGACAGGGGGCGGAATGGCTACACCTTC. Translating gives CAPKQRDRGRNGYTF.